Given below is one T cell receptor (beta chain) in context. Its matching antigen is unknown. These data are taken from a study of regulatory T cells in long-lasting Graves disease. The time point was: newly diagnosed GD, antithyroid drugs for less than 3 months. After RNA was extracted from PBMCs, the TCR library was made from it. Investigators report Graves' disease was diagnosed under American Thyroid Association guidelines. CDR3-region Arm-PCR and iRepertoire HTBI primers produced the TCR beta libraries. In TCRdb, the multiplex PCR reads were re-called with MiXCR into one record per CDR3 protein. The top ten clones hold 9.5% to 15% of a sample with roughly 610,000 distinct CDR3 sequences, about 15% of them seen once. Overall study results and limits: Newly diagnosed disease favored TRBV20-1 and TRBJ2-1 over persistent disease.

Germline-derived CDR1 and CDR2 are SEHNR and FQNEAQ (reference sequence). CDR3 length: 16 residues. With V trimmed by 5 bases and J by 7 bases, 11 bases remained unmatched. The sample was also linked to a second study, of T cells in Graves' hyperthyroidism and ophthalmopathy.

The sequence was collected from a man aged 18 to 35 with Graves disease. This chain joins TRBV7-9 and TRBJ1-4; TRBD1 matches at 9 bases. The source material was peripheral blood mononuclear cells (PBMCs), sampled at new diagnosis, from a patient treated with antithyroid drugs. Here the CDR3 DNA reads TGTGCCAGCAGCCTTACCCCGGGACAGGGAAGTGAAAAACTGTTTTTT. Its protein product is CASSLTPGQGSEKLFF.